This T cell receptor (beta chain) came from a study of T cells in Graves' hyperthyroidism and ophthalmopathy. This clonotype was seen ten or more times. With V trimmed by 6 bases and J by 4 bases, 6 bases remained unmatched. This CDR3 has 14 amino acids. From germline, CDR1 is SGHTA and CDR2 FQGNSA. RNA transcripts gave rise to amplified TCR beta CDR3 regions. The HTBI primer set served for first-round RT-PCR of the TCR CDR3. TCRdb reanalysed the multiplex PCR reads using MiXCR and keeps one entry per CDR3 protein. The sample shows about 770,000 distinct CDR3 sequences, approximately 19% of them seen only once.

The sequence was collected from a woman aged 50 to 60 with Graves' hyperthyroidism that later progressed to Graves' ophthalmopathy. The V call is TRBV7-2, the J call TRBJ2-1, with 7 bases that match TRBD2. Sequencing was performed on blood. CDR3 amino acids: CASRGLAEYNEQFF. CDR3 bases: TGTGCCAGCAGGGGGCTAGCGGAGTACAATGAGCAGTTCTTC.